This is a list of T cell receptor beta chains from one sample in a study of shared clonotypes between healthy human individuals. Only in-frame clones appear in the TCRdb table, and some are missing; sequencing was by immunoSEQ multiplex PCR. The sample consists of about 2.1 million clones, 93% of them appearing once. Sequenced sample: naive CD8+ T cells from PBMCs. The receptors derive from a man aged 18 to 35 in good health. Some clones in this sample may be carry-over from other donors' samples. CDR3s include the opening cysteine and the closing phenylalanine or tryptophan. D genes are given only for firm matches. The size field is filled for only some rows; it gives once, few, many or a size class.

cdr3_nt: TGTGCCAGCAGTCCCCGACAGGACTTTAACATTCAGTACTTC
cdr3_aa: CASSPRQDFNIQYF
v_call: TRBV7-9
j_call: TRBJ2-4
d_call: NA
clone_size: NA

cdr3_nt: TGTGCCAGTAGTGTCGCTGGGCCTAATGAAAAACTGTTTTTT
cdr3_aa: CASSVAGPNEKLFF
v_call: TRBV19
j_call: TRBJ1-4
d_call: NA
clone_size: NA

cdr3_nt: TGTGCCAGCAGCTCCGATCGACAGGGGCTGAACACTGAAGCTTTCTTT
cdr3_aa: CASSSDRQGLNTEAFF
v_call: TRBV5-4
j_call: TRBJ1-1
d_call: TRBD1
clone_size: NA

cdr3_nt: TGTGCCAGCAGCTTACCCGGGACAGGGACGGATAATGAGCAGTTCTTC
cdr3_aa: CASSLPGTGTDNEQFF
v_call: TRBV7-8
j_call: TRBJ2-1
d_call: TRBD1
clone_size: once

cdr3_nt: TGTGCCAGCGAAGGGTACGAGCAGTACTTC
cdr3_aa: CASEGYEQYF
v_call: TRBV28
j_call: TRBJ2-7
d_call: NA
clone_size: NA

cdr3_nt: TGCAGCGTTGGAACTAGCGGGAGAGAGCAGTACTTC
cdr3_aa: CSVGTSGREQYF
v_call: TRBV29-1
j_call: TRBJ2-7
d_call: TRBD2
clone_size: NA

cdr3_nt: TGCAGCGTTGAAGAAGTACTAGCGGAGGGGCCCGGGGAGCTGTTTTTT
cdr3_aa: CSVEEVLAEGPGELFF
v_call: TRBV29-1
j_call: TRBJ2-2
d_call: TRBD2
clone_size: NA

cdr3_nt: TGTGCCAGCAGCCAAGAAGGGAGCGGGAGTCATGAGCAGTTCTTC
cdr3_aa: CASSQEGSGSHEQFF
v_call: TRBV4-2
j_call: TRBJ2-1
d_call: TRBD2
clone_size: NA

cdr3_nt: TGTGCCAGCAGACCCGGACGGGGTGAAGCTTTCTTT
cdr3_aa: CASRPGRGEAFF
v_call: TRBV28
j_call: TRBJ1-1
d_call: NA
clone_size: NA

cdr3_nt: TGTGCCAGCAGCTGGGGGGGAGCTGGGACTGAGCAGTTCTTC
cdr3_aa: CASSWGGAGTEQFF
v_call: TRBV7-9
j_call: TRBJ2-1
d_call: TRBD2
clone_size: NA

cdr3_nt: TGTGCCAGCAGCTCTCAAATGTGGGGCGCCAATGAGCAGTTCTTC
cdr3_aa: CASSSQMWGANEQFF
v_call: TRBV5-6
j_call: TRBJ2-1
d_call: NA
clone_size: NA

cdr3_nt: TGTGCCAGCTCAAGGACCGCCGACTATGGCTACACCTTC
cdr3_aa: CASSRTADYGYTF
v_call: TRBV18
j_call: TRBJ1-2
d_call: NA
clone_size: once

cdr3_nt: TGTGCCAGCAGCCAAGATCAGCACCACTCCTACAATGAGCAGTTCTTC
cdr3_aa: CASSQDQHHSYNEQFF
v_call: TRBV14
j_call: TRBJ2-1
d_call: NA
clone_size: NA

cdr3_nt: TGTGCCAGCAGCTCCCACAGCGGGAGGGACACCGGGGAGCTGTTTTTT
cdr3_aa: CASSSHSGRDTGELFF
v_call: TRBV7-9
j_call: TRBJ2-2
d_call: TRBD2
clone_size: NA

cdr3_nt: TGTGCTAGTGGTGGGTGGGGGACGATGTACAATGAGCAGTTCTTC
cdr3_aa: CASGGWGTMYNEQFF
v_call: TRBV12-5
j_call: TRBJ2-1
d_call: NA
clone_size: NA

cdr3_nt: TGTGCCAGCAGTGAGCTCGGAAGTAATGAAAAACTGTTTTTT
cdr3_aa: CASSELGSNEKLFF
v_call: TRBV25-1
j_call: TRBJ1-4
d_call: NA
clone_size: NA